A single sample is the source of the 13 T cell receptor beta chains below, sequenced in a study of T cell changes during pregnancy in multiple sclerosis. Generated by immunoSEQ multiplex PCR, the TCRdb table keeps only in-frame clones and is missing some. In the table there are approximately 70,000 clones, just over 90% of which are singletons. The specimen was peripheral blood, collected in the second trimester of pregnancy. The receptors stem from a female donor in good health, enrolled as a control in a pregnancy study.

The chain joins TRBV19 to TRBJ2-3; TRBD2 aligns across 7 bases. CDR1 and CDR2 (germline): LNHDA, SQIVND (reference sequence). The CDR3 sequence is 14 residues long. V gave up 6 bases and J gave up 3 bases; unmatched junction bases: 6. The CDR3 sequence is CASSAVGGTDTQYF. The CDR3 DNA is TGTGCCAGTAGCGCGGTGGGGGGGACAGATACGCAGTATTTT.

This clone was detected only once. The chain joins TRBV6-1 to TRBJ1-4, with unresolved D. The CDR3 is 14 residues long. V was trimmed by 3 bases and J by 6 bases, leaving 11 bases between them. The germline CDR1 and CDR2 sequences are MNHNS and SASEGT. CDR3 DNA: TGTGCCAGCAGTGATTGGGGAGGCGATGAAAAACTGTTTTTT. Protein product: CASSDWGGDEKLFF.

V and J are TRBV15 and TRBJ2-1; TRBD2 agrees at 11 bases. Germline CDR1 LNHNV, CDR2 YYDKDF (reference sequence). This CDR3 contains 15 residues. The V gene end was trimmed by 3 bases and the J gene end by 6 bases; junction bases not matched to a gene: 4. Written as DNA, the CDR3 is TGTGCCACCAGCAGGGTAGCGGGGGGGCCCAATGAGCAGTTCTTC. Translated: CATSRVAGGPNEQFF.

This chain links TRBV7-2 with TRBJ1-5, with 8 bases identical to TRBD1. CDR3 size: 14 residues. The V gene's germline CDR1 is SGHTA and CDR2 FQGNSA. J lost 6 bases, V lost 5 bases, and 6 bases had no gene match. CDR3: CASSPGQVIQPQHF. CDR3 nucleotide sequence: TGTGCCAGCAGCCCGGGACAGGTGATTCAGCCCCAGCATTTT.

V and J are TRBV25-1 and TRBJ1-3; the D is unclear. This CDR3 has 15 amino acids. Trimming took 3 bases from V and 0 from J, leaving 9 bases between them. Germline V gene sequence: CDR1 MGHDK, CDR2 SYGVNS. The CDR3 here is CASSEGRDSGNTIYF. CDR3 coding DNA: TGTGCCAGCAGTGAGGGTCGGGACTCTGGAAACACCATATATTTT. Supplemented by reference TRBV25-1 and TRBJ1-3, the full variable domain reads EADIYQTPRYLVIGTGKKITLECSQTMGHDKMYWYQQDPGMELHLIHYSYGVNSTEKGDLSSESTVSRIRTEHFPLTLESARPSHTSQYLCASSEGRDSGNTIYFGEGSWLTVV.

The chain combines TRBV7-9 with TRBJ1-6; D is ambiguous. The germline V gene has CDR1 SEHNR and CDR2 FQNEAQ (reference sequence). V was cut by 8 bases and J by 8 bases, with 19 bases left in between. The length of the CDR3 is 15 residues. The CDR3 sequence is CASVGLREEDSPLHF. The CDR3 nucleotides are TGTGCCAGCGTAGGATTACGGGAAGAGGATTCACCCCTCCACTTT. The full variable domain, with the rest looked up from reference TRBV7-9 and TRBJ1-6, is DTGVSQNPRHKITKRGQNVTFRCDPISEHNRLYWYRQTLGQGPEFLTYFQNEAQLEKSRLLSDRFSAERPKGSFSTLEIQRTEQGDSAMYLCASVGLREEDSPLHFGNGTRLTVT.

The chain combines TRBV11-3 with TRBJ1-1; D unresolved. This CDR3 region has 13 residues. V was pared by 5 bases and J by 3 bases, with 10 bases between. The V gene's germline CDR1 is SGHNT and CDR2 YENEEA. In DNA form, the CDR3 reads TGTGCCAGCAGCCCCCGAGTGGACACTGAAGCTTTCTTT. Protein product: CASSPRVDTEAFF. The full variable domain, with the rest looked up from reference TRBV11-3 and TRBJ1-1, is EAGVVQSPRYKIIEKKQPVAFWCNPISGHNTLYWYLQNLGQGPELLIRYENEEAVDDSQLPKDRFSAERLKGVDSTLKIQPAELGDSAVYLCASSPRVDTEAFFGQGTRLTVV.

The chain couples TRBV14 to TRBJ2-7; maybe TRBD2 (6 bases). Looked up from germline, CDR1 is SGHDN and CDR2 is FVKESK. V was shortened by 1 base and J by 5 bases, with 18 bases between the two germline ends. This CDR3 is 16 amino acids long. In DNA, the CDR3 is TGTGCCAGCAGCCAAGTCCCCCGAGCACCGGGGGACGAGCAGTACTTC. It codes for CASSQVPRAPGDEQYF.

The gene calls are TRBV6-6 and TRBJ2-5; 8 bases line up with TRBD1. The V gene end was trimmed by 9 bases and the J gene end by 4 bases; junction bases not matched to a gene: 7. The germline V gene encodes CDR1 MNHNY and CDR2 SVGAGI (reference sequence). The CDR3 length is 13 residues. The CDR3 loop is CASRRGRGETQYF. The CDR3 DNA is TGTGCCAGTCGCAGGGGGCGCGGAGAGACCCAGTACTTC.

This rearrangement joins TRBV2 to TRBJ1-1; 9 bases match TRBD1. The junction had 7 bases not matched to a gene; V was cut back by 6 bases and J by 11 bases. The CDR3 consists of 12 residues. Germline CDR1 SNHLY, CDR2 FYNNEI. The CDR3: CASSRDRGEAFF. Written as DNA, the CDR3 is TGTGCCAGCAGCCGAGACAGGGGGGAGGCTTTCTTT.

Only one count was recorded for this clone. The chain joins TRBV4-2 to TRBJ2-7; 10 nucleotides match TRBD2. Germline CDR1 and CDR2: LGHNA and YNFKEQ. V was clipped by 0 bases and J by 6 bases; unmatched bases: 8. This CDR3 is built from 16 residues. CDR3 protein: CASSQDGSGRASEQYF. The CDR3 coding sequence is TGTGCCAGCAGCCAAGATGGAAGCGGGAGGGCCTCCGAGCAGTACTTC.

The chain joins TRBV7-2 to TRBJ2-7; possible D gene TRBD1, 5 bases. Trimming pared 4 bases from V and 0 bases from J, leaving 13 bases between. Germline V lookup: CDR1 SGHTA, CDR2 FQGNSA. This CDR3 is built from 15 residues. The CDR3 DNA reads TGTGCCAGCAGCTCTCCGGACATCAGCTCCTACGAGCAGTACTTC. Translating gives CASSSPDISSYEQYF. Supplemented by reference TRBV7-2 and TRBJ2-7, the full variable domain reads GAGVSQSPSNKVTEKGKDVELRCDPISGHTALYWYRQSLGQGLEFLIYFQGNSAPDKSGLPSDRFSAERTGGSVSTLTIQRTQQEDSAVYLCASSSPDISSYEQYFGPGTRLTVT.

V is TRBV5-4 and J is TRBJ2-5; 9 nucleotides align to TRBD2. This CDR3 is 16 amino acids long. CDR1 SGHNT and CDR2 YYREEE come from the germline V gene (reference sequence). The ends lost 0 bases at V and 0 bases at J; junction bases unmatched: 3. CDR3 sequence (DNA): TGTGCCAGCAGCTTGGACCTAGCGGGGTACCAAGAGACCCAGTACTTC. Amino acids: CASSLDLAGYQETQYF.